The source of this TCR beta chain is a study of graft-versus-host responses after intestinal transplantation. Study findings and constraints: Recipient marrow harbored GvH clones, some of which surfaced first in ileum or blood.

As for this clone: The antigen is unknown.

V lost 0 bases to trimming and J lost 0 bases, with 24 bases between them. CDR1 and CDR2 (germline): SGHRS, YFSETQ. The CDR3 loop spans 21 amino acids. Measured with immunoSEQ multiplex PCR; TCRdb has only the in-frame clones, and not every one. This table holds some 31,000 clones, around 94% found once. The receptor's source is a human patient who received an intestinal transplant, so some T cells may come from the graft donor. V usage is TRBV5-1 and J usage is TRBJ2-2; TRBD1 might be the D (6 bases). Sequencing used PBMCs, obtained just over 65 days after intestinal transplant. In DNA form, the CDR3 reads TGCGCCAGCAGCTTGGGGTCGTTGGACAGCCAGCGTCCTCCGAACACCGGGGAGCTGTTTTTT. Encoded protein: CASSLGSLDSQRPPNTGELFF.